Below, 3 T cell receptor beta chains from the same sample are listed, as sequenced in a study of blood T cells in healthy people across ages (dated by TCRdb to between 2015 and 2017). Libraries were made using 5' RACE. Instrument on record: Illumina HiSeq 2500. A second PCR of about 7 to 12 cycles was run with a J-beta primer mix and a sample-barcoded 5' primer. TCRdb redid the processing of the public reads, applying fastp at Q25 and MiXCR, and retained in-frame beta chains. Rows matching on CDR3 protein sequence are summarized as one entry with the most common DNA and genes. Recorded for this sample are about 1.4 million distinct CDR3 sequences; 45% to 70% of them occurred a single time. 5.5% to 8% of the sample is held by the ten biggest clonotypes. Sequencing used blood. Receptors were obtained from a man aged 18 to 30 in good health.

The CDR3 region has the DNA TGTGCCAGCAGCGTAGTCACCTCGAATGAGCAGTTCTTC. This encodes CASSVVTSNEQFF. This chain joins TRBV9 and TRBJ2-1, with D uncertain. Germline-derived CDR1 and CDR2 are SGDLS and YYNGEE. This CDR3 is built from 13 residues. V was trimmed by 0 bases and J by 7 bases, leaving 8 bases between them.

In this sample, this clonotype turned up a few times. The CDR3, as DNA: TGTGCCAGCAGTTTGCCGGGGGCAGGTCAGCCCCAGCATTTT. Its protein product is CASSLPGAGQPQHF. The V call is TRBV27, the J call TRBJ1-5, with D possibly TRBD1 on 6 matching bases. The germline gives CDR1 MNHEY, CDR2 SMNVEV (reference sequence). Between the trimmed V and J ends, which lost 3 bases and 6 bases, there was a span of 12 bases. This CDR3 comprises 14 residues.

The rearrangement uses TRBV9 and TRBJ1-2; TRBD1 matches 10 bases. The germline V gene encodes CDR1 SGDLS and CDR2 YYNGEE. The CDR3 is 15 residues long. J gave up 4 bases and V 8 bases, and 11 bases lay outside the gene matches. The CDR3 is CASRPGQGMGYGYTF. CDR3 DNA sequence: TGTGCCAGTAGGCCGGGACAGGGGATGGGCTATGGCTACACCTTC.